The TCR beta chain under discussion was sequenced for a study of blood T cell repertoires in COVID-19 (dated by TCRdb to 2020 to 2022). Describing the broader study: Samples covering the acute and convalescent phases of COVID-19 were provided by collaborators in the United States, Italy and Spain. The prospective study material was composed of cDNA or gDNA derived from T cells, B-cell-depleted T cells, or PBMCs. Subjects who had been exposed to COVID-19, were actively infected with it, or had recovered from it provided the deeply sampled blood TCRbeta repertoires that made up the dataset. The repertoires were made available in a free public database intended to serve as a resource for research on the immune response to SARS-CoV-2. The samples were drawn from the first 160 participants of the ongoing ImmuneRACE study and from 1,254 subjects provided by 6 global collaborators. A de-identified subject ID, COVID-19 status, age in years and sex were almost always included in the sample metadata. HLA class I and class II types, where available, came from metadata supplied by the sample provider rather than from assay-based typing.

TCRbeta CDR3 regions were amplified from genomic DNA by means of the immunoSEQ Assay, a bias-controlled multiplex PCR. On the authors' methods: The number of nucleated cells in each sample was estimated from the amplification of reference gene primers within the assay. Sequence reads were collapsed and filtered to measure the absolute abundance of every unique TCRbeta CDR3 rearrangement. For each sample, productive Simpson clonality was calculated as the square root of Simpson's diversity index over productive rearrangements. Imported from immuneACCESS, the table was reduced by TCRdb to in-frame sequences with V and J called. These copies leave out some clones; in studies compared against another copy, an unresolved V gene accounts for under half, and the cause of the remainder is not known. V and J calls and clone size are those listed in that table; D and trimming were worked out from the DNA. The sample table records approximately 150,000 clones; roughly nine tenths of these occur just once. The ten largest make up under 5% of the sample.

CDR1 and CDR2, looked up from the germline V gene, are SGHTA and FQGNSA. V trim: 7 bases; J trim: 5 bases; unmatched bases: 5. Taken from cysteine to phenylalanine, the CDR3 has 14 residues. Only the CDR3 portion is preserved as DNA: 42 bases, with reading frame beginning at the first base. The full study reports these points: How much clinical and demographic metadata was included differed by source and by participant, and the metadata was provided uncurated.

Each collaborating institution followed its own protocols to collect whole blood in K2EDTA tubes. Collaborator samples were shipped for TCRbeta analysis as frozen whole blood, isolated PBMCs, or DNA extracted from either sample type. About this clone: Which antigen it targets is not known. Base qualities are not provided; no much larger clone lies one nucleotide away.

The chain is assembled from TRBV7-2 and TRBJ2-1, and 10 junction bases match TRBD2. This receptor was taken from a woman in her 70s with acute or convalescent COVID-19. The sequencing sample was made of peripheral blood. The CDR3 protein sequence reads: CASNLAGEDNEQFF. At the DNA level, the sequence is TGTGCCAGCAACCTAGCGGGGGAGGACAATGAGCAGTTCTTC.